The T cell receptor beta chain under discussion was sequenced for a study of cytomegalovirus exposure and HLA in healthy donors. Study outcomes and limitations: The majority of TCR sequences were rare, yet some public TCRs appeared in many donors.

CDR1 is MNHEY, CDR2 SMNVEV, per germline (reference sequence). Trimming removed 5 bases from V and 9 bases from J; junction bases left unmatched: 15. This CDR3 is built from 16 residues. Generated by immunoSEQ multiplex PCR, the TCRdb table keeps only in-frame clones and is missing some. There are hundreds of thousands of clones in the sample; roughly 85% occur only once, and approximately 0.8% lies in the top ten. As for this clone: The antigen is undetermined.

The sequence came from a woman under 30 in good health and CMV-seronegative. The chain is built from TRBV27 and TRBJ2-1; 8 bases are shared with TRBD2. The material sequenced was PBMCs. CDR3 sequence (DNA): TGTGCCAGCAGTCTCGACGGCCTAGCGGGTTTCCGTGAGCAGTTCTTC. Translation: CASSLDGLAGFREQFF.